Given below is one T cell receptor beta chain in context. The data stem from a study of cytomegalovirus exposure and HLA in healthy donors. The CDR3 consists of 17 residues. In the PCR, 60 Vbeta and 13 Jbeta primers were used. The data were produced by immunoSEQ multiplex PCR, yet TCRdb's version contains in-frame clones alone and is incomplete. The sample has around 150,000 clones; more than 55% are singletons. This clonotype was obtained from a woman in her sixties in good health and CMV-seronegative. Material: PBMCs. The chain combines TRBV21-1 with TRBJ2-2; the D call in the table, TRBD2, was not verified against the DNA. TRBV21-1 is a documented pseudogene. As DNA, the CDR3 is TGTGCCGCCCCCCCACCTGGCGGGACCCCGAACACCGGGGAGCTGTTTTTT. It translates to CAAPPPGGTPNTGELFF.